This T cell receptor (beta chain) emerged from a study of CD8 T cells in Susac syndrome. While CD8+ and CD4+ T cells were isolated negatively, TEMRA cells were enriched by FACS. After extraction with the RNeasy kit, about 0.45 to 1 ug of the RNA was reverse transcribed using random hexamers. The method of amplification for TCR beta CDR3 was immunoSEQ multiplex PCR, covering 54 Vbeta and 13 Jbeta. TCRdb analysed the immunoSEQ multiplex PCR reads with MiXCR anew, one entry per CDR3 protein. The repertoire includes a few hundred thousand distinct CDR3 sequences, about 92% of them detected once, and 0.06% to 0.075% sits in the top ten. Findings and caveats of the study: As acknowledged by the study, its TCR sequencing and HLA analysis included a relatively small number of individuals.

In the case of this clonotype: The antigen is unknown.

The sample consisted of CD4+ T cells from PBMCs. The source of this sequence is a human donor with multiple sclerosis.

In DNA form, the CDR3 reads TGTGCCAGCAGCCAAACTTTGACAGGGAGTTACTATGGCTACACCTTC. As protein: CASSQTLTGSYYGYTF. The chain recombines TRBV3-1 with TRBJ1-2, with 7 bases aligning to TRBD1. Per germline, CDR1 LGHDT and CDR2 YNNKEL (reference sequence). V dropped 2 bases and J dropped 3; count of bases not matched to a gene: 9. The CDR3 consists of 16 residues.